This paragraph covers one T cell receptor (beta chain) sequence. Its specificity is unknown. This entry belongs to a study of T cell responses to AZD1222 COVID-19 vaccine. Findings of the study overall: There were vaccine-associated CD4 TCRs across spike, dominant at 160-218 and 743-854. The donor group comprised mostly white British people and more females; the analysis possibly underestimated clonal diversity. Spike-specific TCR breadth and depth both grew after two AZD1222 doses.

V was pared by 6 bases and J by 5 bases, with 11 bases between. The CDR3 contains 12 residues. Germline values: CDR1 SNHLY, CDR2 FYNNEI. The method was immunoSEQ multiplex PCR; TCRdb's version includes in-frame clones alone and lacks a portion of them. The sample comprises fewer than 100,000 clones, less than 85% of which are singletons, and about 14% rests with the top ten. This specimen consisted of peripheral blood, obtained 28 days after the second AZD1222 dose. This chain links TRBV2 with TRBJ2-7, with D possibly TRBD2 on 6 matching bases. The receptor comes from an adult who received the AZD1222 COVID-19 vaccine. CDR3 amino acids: CASRGLQNEQYF. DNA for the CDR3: TGTGCCAGCAGGGGACTCCAAAACGAGCAGTACTTC.